This TCR beta chain was sequenced in a study of blood T cell repertoires in COVID-19 (dated by TCRdb to 2019 to 2021). General notes on the study: Collaborator samples came from the United States, Italy and Spain and covered acute and convalescent phases of COVID-19. The material from the prospective study consisted of cDNA or gDNA derived from T cells, B-cell-depleted T cells, or PBMCs. Deeply sampled blood TCRbeta repertoires from subjects exposed to, actively infected with, or recovered from COVID-19 were included in the dataset. The repertoires were released in a freely available public database meant as a resource for research on the immune response to SARS-CoV-2. The samples were drawn from the first 160 participants of the ongoing ImmuneRACE study and from 950 to 1,500 subjects provided by 6 global collaborators. A de-identified subject ID, COVID-19 status, age in years and sex were almost always included in the sample metadata. Where available, HLA class I and class II types were obtained from metadata supplied by the sample provider rather than from assay-based typing. What the authors observed across the whole study: The quantity of clinical and demographic metadata differed by source and by participant and was supplied without curation.

Details on this clone: This clone's antigen is unknown. No base quality information exists; no much larger clone differs at one position.

TCRbeta CDR3 regions were amplified from genomic DNA using the immunoSEQ Assay, a bias-controlled multiplex PCR. Under the source paper's analysis protocol: The number of nucleated cells in each sample was estimated from the amplification of reference gene primers within the assay. Sequence reads were collapsed and filtered to measure the absolute abundance of every unique TCRbeta CDR3 rearrangement. For each sample, productive Simpson clonality was calculated as the square root of Simpson's diversity index across productive rearrangements. Sourced from immuneACCESS, this table was stored by TCRdb with only in-frame sequences that have V and J called. A share of the clones is absent; for the studies checked, an unresolved V gene accounts for under half, and the remainder has no known explanation. V and J calls plus clone size are reproduced from that table; the DNA served to infer D and trimming. The sample records around 240,000 clones, roughly 82% of which are singletons. The ten top clones hold over 1.2% of the sample.

The CDR3 has 11 amino acids, counting the end cysteine and phenylalanine. The only DNA kept is the CDR3, 33 bases in frame from the first base. Between the V and J ends, shortened by 4 bases and 7 bases respectively, the junction contains 8 bases. Sequences DFQATT (CDR1) and SNEGSKA (CDR2) are obtained from the germline V gene (reference sequence). Samples from volunteer blood donors who had recovered from COVID-19 were contributed by a second Seattle source. The collaborating institutions used their own protocols to collect whole blood in K2EDTA tubes. Collaborator samples were shipped for TCRbeta analysis as frozen whole blood, isolated PBMCs, or DNA extracted from either sample type.

The chain is assembled from TRBV20-1 and TRBJ2-1; possibly the D gene is TRBD1, per 5 matching bases. The sequence came from a woman aged 40 to 50 who had recovered from COVID-19. Sequencing was carried out using peripheral blood. The DNA sequence is as follows: TGCAGTGCTACAGGGTTGAATGAGCAGTTCTTC. Its protein product is CSATGLNEQFF.